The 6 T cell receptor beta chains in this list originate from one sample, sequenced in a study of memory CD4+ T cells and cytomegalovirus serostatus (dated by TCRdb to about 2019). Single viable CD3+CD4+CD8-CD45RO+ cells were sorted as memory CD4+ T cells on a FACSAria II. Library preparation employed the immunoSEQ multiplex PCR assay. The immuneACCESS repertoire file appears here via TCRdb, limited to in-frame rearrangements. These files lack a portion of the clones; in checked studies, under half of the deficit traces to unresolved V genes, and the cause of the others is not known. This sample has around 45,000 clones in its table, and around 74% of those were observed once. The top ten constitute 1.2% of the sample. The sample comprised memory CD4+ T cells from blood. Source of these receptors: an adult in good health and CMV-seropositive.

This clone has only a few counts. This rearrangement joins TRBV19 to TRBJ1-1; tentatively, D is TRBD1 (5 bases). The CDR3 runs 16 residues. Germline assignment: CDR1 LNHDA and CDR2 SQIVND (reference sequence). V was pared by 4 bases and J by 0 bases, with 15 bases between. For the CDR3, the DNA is TGTGCCAGTAGTACCCCAGGCAGGGTTATGAACACTGAAGCTTTCTTT. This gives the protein CASSTPGRVMNTEAFF. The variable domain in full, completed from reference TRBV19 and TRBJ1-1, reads DGGITQSPKYLFRKEGQNVTLSCEQNLNHDAMYWYRQDPGQGLRLIYYSQIVNDFQKGDIAEGYSVSREKKESFPLTVTSAQKNPTAFYLCASSTPGRVMNTEAFFGQGTRLTVV.

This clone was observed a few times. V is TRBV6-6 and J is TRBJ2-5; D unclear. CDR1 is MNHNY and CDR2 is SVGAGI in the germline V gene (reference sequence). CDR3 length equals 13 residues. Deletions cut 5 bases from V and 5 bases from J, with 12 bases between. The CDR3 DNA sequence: TGTGCCAGCAGTCGAACCCCTTGGGAGACCCAGTACTTC. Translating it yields CASSRTPWETQYF.

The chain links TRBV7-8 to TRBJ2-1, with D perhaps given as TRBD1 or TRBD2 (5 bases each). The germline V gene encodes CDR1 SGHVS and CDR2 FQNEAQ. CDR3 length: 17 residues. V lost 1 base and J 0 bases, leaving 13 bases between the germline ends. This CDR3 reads CASSLDGGSSSYNEQFF. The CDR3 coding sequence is TGTGCCAGCAGCTTAGATGGGGGTTCGAGCTCCTACAATGAGCAGTTCTTC. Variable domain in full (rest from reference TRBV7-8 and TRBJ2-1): GAGVSQSPRYKVAKRGQDVALRCDPISGHVSLFWYQQALGQGPEFLTYFQNEAQLDKSGLPSDRFFAERPEGSVSTLKIQRTQQEDSAVYLCASSLDGGSSSYNEQFFGPGTRLTVL.

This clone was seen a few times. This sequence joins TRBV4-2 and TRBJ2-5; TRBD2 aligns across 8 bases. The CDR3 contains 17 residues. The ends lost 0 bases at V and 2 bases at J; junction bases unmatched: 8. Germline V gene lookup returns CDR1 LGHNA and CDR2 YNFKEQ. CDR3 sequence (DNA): TGTGCCAGCAGCCAAGACAGAAAACGGGGGGGACAAGAGACCCAGTACTTC. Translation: CASSQDRKRGGQETQYF.

The CDR3: CASSSRGVNTEAFF. The CDR3, as DNA: TGTGCCAGCAGTTCGAGGGGAGTGAACACTGAAGCTTTCTTT. J is TRBJ1-1 and V is TRBV6-5, with TRBD1 as a possible D gene (5 bases). Germline values: CDR1 MNHEY, CDR2 SVGAGI. V was clipped by 4 bases and J by 0 bases, with 9 bases between them. The CDR3 is made up of 14 amino acids.

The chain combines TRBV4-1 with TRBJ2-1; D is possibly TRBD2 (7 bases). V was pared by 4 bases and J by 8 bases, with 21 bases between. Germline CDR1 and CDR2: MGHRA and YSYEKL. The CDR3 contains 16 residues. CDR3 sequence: CASSPLLSGGRDEQFF. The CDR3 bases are TGCGCCAGCAGCCCCTTATTATCGGGGGGCAGGGATGAGCAGTTCTTC.